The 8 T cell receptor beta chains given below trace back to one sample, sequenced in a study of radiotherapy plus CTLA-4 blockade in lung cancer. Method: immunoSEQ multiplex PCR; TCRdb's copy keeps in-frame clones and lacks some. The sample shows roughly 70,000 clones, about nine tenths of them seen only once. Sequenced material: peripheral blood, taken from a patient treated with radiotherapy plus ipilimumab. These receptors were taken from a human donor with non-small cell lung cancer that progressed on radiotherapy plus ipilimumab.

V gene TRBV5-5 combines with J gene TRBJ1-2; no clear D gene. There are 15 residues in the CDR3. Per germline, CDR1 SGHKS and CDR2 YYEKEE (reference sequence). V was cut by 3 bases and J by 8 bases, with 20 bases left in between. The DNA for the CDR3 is TGTGCCAGCAGCTCCTTTATGGACGGAGCCTGGGGCTACACCTTC. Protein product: CASSSFMDGAWGYTF.

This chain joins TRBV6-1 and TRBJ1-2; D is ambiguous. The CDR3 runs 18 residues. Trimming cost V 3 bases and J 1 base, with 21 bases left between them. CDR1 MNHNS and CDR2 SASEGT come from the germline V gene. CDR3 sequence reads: CASSERTFDKPINYGYTF. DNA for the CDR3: TGTGCCAGCAGTGAGCGAACCTTTGACAAACCAATTAACTATGGCTACACCTTC.

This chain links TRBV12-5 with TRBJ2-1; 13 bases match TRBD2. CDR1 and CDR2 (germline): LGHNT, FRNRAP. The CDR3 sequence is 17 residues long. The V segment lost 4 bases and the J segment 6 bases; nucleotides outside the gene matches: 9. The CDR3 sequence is CASGSPRGLAGSNEQFF. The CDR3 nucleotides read TGTGCTAGTGGTTCGCCCCGGGGACTAGCGGGAAGCAATGAGCAGTTCTTC.

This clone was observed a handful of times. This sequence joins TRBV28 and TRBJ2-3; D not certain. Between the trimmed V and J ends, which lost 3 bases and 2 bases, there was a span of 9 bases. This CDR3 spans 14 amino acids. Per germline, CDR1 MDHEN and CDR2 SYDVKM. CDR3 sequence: CASSLGGNTDTQYF. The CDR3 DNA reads TGTGCCAGCAGTTTGGGTGGGAACACAGATACGCAGTATTTT.

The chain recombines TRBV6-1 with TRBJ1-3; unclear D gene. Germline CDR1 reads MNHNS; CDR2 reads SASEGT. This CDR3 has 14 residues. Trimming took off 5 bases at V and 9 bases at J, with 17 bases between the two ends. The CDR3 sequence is CASSHGPILSTIYF. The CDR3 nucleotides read TGTGCCAGCAGTCACGGGCCGATCCTGAGCACCATATATTTT.

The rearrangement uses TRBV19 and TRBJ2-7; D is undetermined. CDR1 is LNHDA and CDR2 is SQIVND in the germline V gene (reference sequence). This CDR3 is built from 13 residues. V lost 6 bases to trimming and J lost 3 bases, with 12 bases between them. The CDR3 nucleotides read TGTGCCAGTAGCAGATCCGACGGCTACGAGCAGTACTTC. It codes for CASSRSDGYEQYF.

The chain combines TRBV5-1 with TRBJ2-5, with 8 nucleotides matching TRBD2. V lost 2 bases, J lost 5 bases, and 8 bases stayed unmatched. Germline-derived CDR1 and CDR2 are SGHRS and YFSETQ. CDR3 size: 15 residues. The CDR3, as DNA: TGCGCCAGCAGCTTAGCGGGGGCCCTTTGGGAGACCCAGTACTTC. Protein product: CASSLAGALWETQYF.

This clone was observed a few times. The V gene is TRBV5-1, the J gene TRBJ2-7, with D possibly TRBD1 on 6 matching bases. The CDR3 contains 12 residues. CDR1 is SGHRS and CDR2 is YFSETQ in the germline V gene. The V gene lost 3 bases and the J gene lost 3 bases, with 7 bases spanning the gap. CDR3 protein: CASSSDSYEQYF. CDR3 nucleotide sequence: TGCGCCAGCAGCTCGGACAGCTACGAGCAGTACTTC. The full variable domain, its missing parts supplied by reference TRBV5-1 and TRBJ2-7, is KAGVTQTPRYLIKTRGQQVTLSCSPISGHRSVSWYQQTPGQGLQFLFEYFSETQRNKGNFPGRFSGRQFSNSRSEMNVSTLELGDSALYLCASSSDSYEQYFGPGTRLTVT.